This T cell receptor beta chain was identified during a study of blood T cell repertoires in COVID-19. Study at large: In each case, the material was cDNA or gDNA derived from T cells, B-cell-depleted T cells, or PBMCs.

Authors' processing steps: Estimated nucleated cell counts came from reference gene primer amplification. Profiling relied on immunoSEQ multiplex PCR, and the TCRdb table lists in-frame clones only, not all of them. V and J calls and clone size are copied from that table; D and trimming were computed from the DNA. The sample lists over 200,000 clones; over 75% were seen once. The CDR3 consists of 14 residues. Germline V gene lookup returns CDR1 MNHNY and CDR2 SVGAGI (reference sequence). The V segment lost 6 bases and the J segment 3 bases; nucleotides outside the gene matches: 4. V is TRBV6-6 and J is TRBJ1-4, with 7 bases aligning to TRBD1. Sequenced material: peripheral blood. The receptor's source is a woman aged 45-65 years with acute or convalescent COVID-19. The CDR3 loop reads CASRQGKPNEKLFF. As DNA, the CDR3 is TGTGCCAGCAGACAGGGGAAGCCTAATGAAAAACTGTTTTTT.